This T cell receptor beta chain emerged from a study of CXCR3-negative and CXCR3-positive naive CD8 T cells. Study observations and caveats: TRB CDR3s of CXCR3-positive naive cells were more hydrophobic than those of CXCR3-negative naive cells.

cDNA libraries for TRB were generated by 5' RACE incorporating UMI labels. Reanalyzing the 5' RACE reads, TCRdb keeps one entry per CDR3 protein, without DNA. The table for this sample gives 90,000 to 150,000 distinct CDR3 sequences. As to this clonotype: The antigen remains unidentified.

CDR1 is SGHRS, CDR2 YFSETQ, per germline. The CDR3 consists of 14 residues. Cells that were CD45RO-CCR7+CD27+CD95- constituted naive CD8+ T cells. Material for sequencing was naive CXCR3+ CD8+ T cells from blood. Specified subset: CD45RO-CCR7+CD27+CD95- naive CD8+ T cells expressing CXCR3 (TNR3+). This sequence was found in a human donor in good health. Some clones in this sample may be carry-over from other donors' samples. This chain joins TRBV5-1 and TRBJ2-7; the D gene TCRdb calls, TRBD1, cannot be checked with no DNA. This chain's CDR3 is CASADPRQTYEQYF.